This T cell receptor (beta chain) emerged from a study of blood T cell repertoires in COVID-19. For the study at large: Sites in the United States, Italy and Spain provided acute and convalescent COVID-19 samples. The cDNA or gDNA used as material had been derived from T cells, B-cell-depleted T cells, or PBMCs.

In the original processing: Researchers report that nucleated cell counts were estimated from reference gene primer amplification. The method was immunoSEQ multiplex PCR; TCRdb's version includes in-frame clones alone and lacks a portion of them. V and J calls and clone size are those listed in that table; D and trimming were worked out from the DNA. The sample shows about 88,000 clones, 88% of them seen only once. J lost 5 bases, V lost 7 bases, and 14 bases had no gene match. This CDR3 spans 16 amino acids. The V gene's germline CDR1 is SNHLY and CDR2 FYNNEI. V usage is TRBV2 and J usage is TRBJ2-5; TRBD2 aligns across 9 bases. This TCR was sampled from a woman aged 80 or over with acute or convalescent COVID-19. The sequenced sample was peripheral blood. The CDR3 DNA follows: TGTGCCAGCAACGACCCCCGCGGGAGGGGATGGGAGACCCAGTACTTC. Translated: CASNDPRGRGWETQYF.